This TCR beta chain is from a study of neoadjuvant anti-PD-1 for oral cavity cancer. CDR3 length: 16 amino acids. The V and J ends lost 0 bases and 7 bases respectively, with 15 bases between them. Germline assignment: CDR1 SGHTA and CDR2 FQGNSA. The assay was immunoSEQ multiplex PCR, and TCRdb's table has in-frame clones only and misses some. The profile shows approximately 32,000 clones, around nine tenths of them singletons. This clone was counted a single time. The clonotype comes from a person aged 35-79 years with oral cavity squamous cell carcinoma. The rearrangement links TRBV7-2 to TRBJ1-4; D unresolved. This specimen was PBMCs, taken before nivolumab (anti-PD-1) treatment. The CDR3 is CASSLAEGVVSEKLFF. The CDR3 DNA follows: TGTGCCAGCAGCTTAGCGGAAGGTGTGGTTAGTGAAAAACTGTTTTTT.